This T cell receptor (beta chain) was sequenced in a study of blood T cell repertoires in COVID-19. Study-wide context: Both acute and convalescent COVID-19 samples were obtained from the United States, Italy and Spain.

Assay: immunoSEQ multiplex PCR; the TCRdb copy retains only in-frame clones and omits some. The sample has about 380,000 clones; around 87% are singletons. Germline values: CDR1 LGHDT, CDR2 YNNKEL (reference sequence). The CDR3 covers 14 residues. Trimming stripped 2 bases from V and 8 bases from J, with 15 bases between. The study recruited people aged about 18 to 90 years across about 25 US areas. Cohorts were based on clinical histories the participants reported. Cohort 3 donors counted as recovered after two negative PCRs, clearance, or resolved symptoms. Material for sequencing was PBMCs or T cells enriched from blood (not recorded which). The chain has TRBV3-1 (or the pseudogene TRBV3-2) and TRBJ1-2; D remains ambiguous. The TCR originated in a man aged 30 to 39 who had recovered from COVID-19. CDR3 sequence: CASSQSSRVQGYTF. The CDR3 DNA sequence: TGTGCCAGCAGCCAAAGCTCACGGGTTCAGGGCTACACCTTC.